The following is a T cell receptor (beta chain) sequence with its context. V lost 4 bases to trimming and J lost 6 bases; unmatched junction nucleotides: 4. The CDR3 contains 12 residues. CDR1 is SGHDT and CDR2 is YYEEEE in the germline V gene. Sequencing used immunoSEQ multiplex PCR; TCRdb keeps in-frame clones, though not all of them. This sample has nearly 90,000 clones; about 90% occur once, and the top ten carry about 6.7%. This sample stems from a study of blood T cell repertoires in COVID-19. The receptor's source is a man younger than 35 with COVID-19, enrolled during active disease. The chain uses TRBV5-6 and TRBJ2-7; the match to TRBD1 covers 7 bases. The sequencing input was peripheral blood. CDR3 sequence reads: CASSRGRSEQYF. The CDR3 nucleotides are TGTGCCAGCAGCAGGGGGCGCTCCGAGCAGTACTTC.